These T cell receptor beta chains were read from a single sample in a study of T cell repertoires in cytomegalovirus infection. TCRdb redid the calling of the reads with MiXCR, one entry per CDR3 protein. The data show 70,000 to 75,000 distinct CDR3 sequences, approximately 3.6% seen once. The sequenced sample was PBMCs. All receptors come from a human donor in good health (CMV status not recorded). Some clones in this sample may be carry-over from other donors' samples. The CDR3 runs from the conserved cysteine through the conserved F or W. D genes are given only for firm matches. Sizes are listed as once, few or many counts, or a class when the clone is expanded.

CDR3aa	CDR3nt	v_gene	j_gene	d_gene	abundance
CASSIRLAGGRRGNEQFF	TGTGCCAGCAGCATAAGACTAGCGGGGGGGCGACGTGGCAATGAGCAGTTCTTC	TRBV7-2	TRBJ2-1	TRBD2	few
CASSFMNGNTDTQYF	TGTGCCAGCAGCTTCATGAATGGGAACACAGATACGCAGTATTTT	TRBV7-2	TRBJ2-3	NA	many
CASSLGGGSEAFF	TGTGCCAGCAGCTTAGGAGGGGGCAGTGAAGCTTTCTTT	TRBV7-3	TRBJ1-1	TRBD1	many
CASSLLALTGVKQETQYF	TGTGCCAGCAGCTTATTGGCTCTTACGGGGGTGAAGCAAGAGACCCAGTACTTC	TRBV7-2	TRBJ2-5	NA	many
CASSLGTGGAWLGEQYF	TGTGCCAGCAGCCTCGGGACAGGGGGCGCCTGGTTAGGGGAGCAGTACTTC	TRBV7-2	TRBJ2-7	TRBD1	many
CASSSQGTSGRYEQYF	TGTGCCAGCAGCTCACAGGGGACTAGCGGGAGATACGAGCAGTACTTC	TRBV11-3	TRBJ2-7	TRBD2	many
CASSRYRTGAPPNYGYTF	TGTGCCAGCAGCCGGTATAGGACAGGGGCCCCTCCTAACTATGGCTACACCTTC	TRBV7-9	TRBJ1-2	TRBD1	many
CASVDGYYNEQFF	TGTGCCAGCGTGGACGGGTATTACAATGAGCAGTTCTTC	TRBV7-8	TRBJ2-1	NA	many
CASMIGQNTGELFF	TGTGCCAGTATGATCGGACAGAACACCGGGGAGCTGTTTTTT	TRBV19	TRBJ2-2	NA	many
CASSLSGDEQFF	TGTGCCAGCAGTTTATCCGGGGATGAGCAGTTCTTC	TRBV27	TRBJ2-1	NA	many
CASSLDTGWNQPQHF	TGTGCCAGCAGCTTAGACACAGGTTGGAATCAGCCCCAGCATTTT	TRBV7-2	TRBJ1-5	NA	many
CASSPTGGVTPLHF	TGTGCCAGCAGTCCTACAGGGGGCGTTACACCCCTCCACTTT	TRBV7-8	TRBJ1-6	TRBD1	many
CASSSNLVPGYF	TGTGCCAGCAGCTCCAATCTGGTCCCCGGGTACTTC	TRBV7-8	TRBJ2-5	NA	many
CASRSSSGRFTDTQYF	TGTGCCAGCAGATCTTCTAGCGGGCGATTCACAGATACGCAGTATTTT	TRBV7-2	TRBJ2-3	TRBD2	many
CSATGTVKETQYF	TGCAGCGCGACCGGGACAGTGAAAGAGACCCAGTACTTC	TRBV29-1	TRBJ2-5	TRBD1	many
CASSRSGRAGNEQFF	TGTGCCAGCAGTCGAAGCGGGAGGGCAGGCAATGAGCAGTTCTTC	TRBV28	TRBJ2-1	TRBD2	many
CASSSRTSGRGIGELFF	TGTGCCAGCAGTTCGCGGACTAGCGGGAGAGGGATCGGGGAGCTGTTTTTT	TRBV6-2/TRBV6-3	TRBJ2-2	TRBD2	many
CASSPYGGAAHNEQFF	TGTGCCAGCAGTCCCTACGGCGGGGCCGCTCACAATGAGCAGTTCTTC	TRBV7-3	TRBJ2-1	NA	many